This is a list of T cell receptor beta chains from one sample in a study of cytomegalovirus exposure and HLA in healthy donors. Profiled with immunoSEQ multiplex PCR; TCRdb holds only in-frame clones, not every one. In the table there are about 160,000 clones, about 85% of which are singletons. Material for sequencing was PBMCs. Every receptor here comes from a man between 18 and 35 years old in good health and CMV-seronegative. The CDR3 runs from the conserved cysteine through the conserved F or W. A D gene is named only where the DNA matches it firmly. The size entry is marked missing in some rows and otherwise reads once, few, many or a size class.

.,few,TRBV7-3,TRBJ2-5,CASSTREKGQETQYF,TGTGCCAGCAGCACTAGAGAGAAGGGCCAAGAGACCCAGTACTTC
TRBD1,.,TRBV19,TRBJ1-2,CASSLQGQGVNGYTF,TGTGCCAGTAGTCTCCAGGGACAGGGGGTCAATGGCTACACCTTC
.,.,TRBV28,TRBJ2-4,CASRGEVKNIQYF,TGTGCCAGCAGGGGGGAGGTCAAAAACATTCAGTACTTC
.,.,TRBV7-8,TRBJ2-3,CASSLVSSGAQGEWLDTQYF,TGTGCCAGCAGCTTAGTGTCTAGCGGAGCACAGGGCGAGTGGTTAGATACGCAGTATTTT
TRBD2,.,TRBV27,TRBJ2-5,CASSSTSGGYQETQYF,TGTGCCAGCAGTTCCACTAGCGGGGGGTACCAAGAGACCCAGTACTTC
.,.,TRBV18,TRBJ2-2,CASSPRGAGELFF,TGTGCCAGCTCACCACGCGGCGCCGGGGAGCTGTTTTTT
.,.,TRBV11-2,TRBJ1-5,CASSLRGLSNQPQHF,TGTGCCAGCAGCTTACGCGGCCTTAGCAATCAGCCCCAGCATTTT
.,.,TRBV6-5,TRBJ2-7,CASAPGLPYEQYF,TGTGCCAGCGCCCCAGGTTTACCTTACGAGCAGTACTTC
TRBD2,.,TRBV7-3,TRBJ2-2,CASSRTSGGATGELFF,TGTGCCAGCAGCCGGACTAGCGGGGGGGCCACCGGGGAGCTGTTTTTT
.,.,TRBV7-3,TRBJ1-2,CASSLESGTPTAGYTF,TGTGCCAGCAGCTTAGAGTCCGGGACACCAACGGCGGGCTACACCTTC
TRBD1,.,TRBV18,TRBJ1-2,CASSANSGTGNYGYTF,TGTGCCAGCTCAGCCAACTCCGGGACAGGGAACTATGGCTACACCTTC
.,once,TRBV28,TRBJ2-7,CASSPLAYEQYF,TGTGCCAGCAGTCCCCTTGCCTACGAGCAGTACTTC
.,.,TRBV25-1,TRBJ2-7,CASSEPREHEQYF,TGTGCCAGCAGTGAACCCAGGGAACACGAGCAGTACTTC
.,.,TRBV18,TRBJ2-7,CASTAYRGYEQYF,TGTGCCAGCACAGCCTACCGGGGTTACGAGCAGTACTTC
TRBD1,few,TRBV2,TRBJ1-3,CASRRQGASGNTIYF,TGTGCCAGCAGACGACAGGGGGCCTCTGGAAACACCATATATTTT
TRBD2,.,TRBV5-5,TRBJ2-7,CASSGREGPSYEQYF,TGTGCCAGCAGCGGGCGGGAGGGCCCCTCCTACGAGCAGTACTTC
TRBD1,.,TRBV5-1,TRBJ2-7,CASRTGTHEQYF,TGCGCCAGCAGGACAGGGACCCACGAGCAGTACTTC
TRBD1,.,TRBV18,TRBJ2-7,CASSPLGTGSSEQYF,TGTGCCAGCTCACCGCTCGGGACAGGGAGCTCCGAGCAGTACTTC
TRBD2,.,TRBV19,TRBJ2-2,CASTPGGLAYTGELFF,TGTGCCAGTACACCTGGGGGACTAGCTTATACCGGGGAGCTGTTTTTT
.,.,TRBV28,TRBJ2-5,CASSLAYRDAGAQYF,TGTGCCAGCAGTCTGGCTTACAGGGATGCGGGGGCCCAGTACTTC
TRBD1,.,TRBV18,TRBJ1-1,CASSPQTGTLNTEAFF,TGTGCCAGCTCACCACAGACAGGGACCCTGAACACTGAAGCTTTCTTT
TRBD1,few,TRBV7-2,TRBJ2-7,CASSTGRVRGRKTYEQYF,TGTGCCAGCAGCACAGGTCGGGTGAGGGGGCGGAAAACCTACGAGCAGTACTTC
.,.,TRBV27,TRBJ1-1,CASSKSDSNLEAFF,TGTGCCAGCAGCAAATCGGACAGCAACCTTGAAGCTTTCTTT
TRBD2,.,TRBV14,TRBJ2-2,CASSRTAGTGELFF,TGTGCCAGCAGCCGCACAGCGGGGACCGGGGAGCTGTTTTTT
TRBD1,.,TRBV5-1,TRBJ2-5,CASSLDPGTGSRKTQYF,TGCGCCAGCAGCTTGGACCCCGGGACAGGGAGTAGGAAGACCCAGTACTTC
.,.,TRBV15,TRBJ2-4,CATGRDSPSGILAKNIQYF,TGTGCCACCGGCAGAGATTCCCCGTCGGGGATTCTAGCCAAAAACATTCAGTACTTC
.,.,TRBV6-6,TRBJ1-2,CATPASLTGASYGYTF,TGTGCCACCCCGGCCTCGTTGACAGGAGCCAGCTATGGCTACACCTTC
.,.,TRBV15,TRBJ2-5,CATSGTPQETQYF,TGTGCCACCAGTGGGACACCCCAAGAGACCCAGTACTTC
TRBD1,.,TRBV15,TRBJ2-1,CATSWTDRGLGNEQFF,TGTGCCACCAGCTGGACAGACAGGGGGCTAGGCAATGAGCAGTTCTTC
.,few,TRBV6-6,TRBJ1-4,CASSYVADEKLFF,TGTGCCAGCAGTTACGTAGCAGATGAAAAACTGTTTTTT